This TCR beta chain was identified during a study of radiotherapy plus CTLA-4 blockade in lung cancer. Turning to this clone: Its matching antigen is unknown.

Only in-frame clones appear in the TCRdb table, and some are missing; sequencing was by immunoSEQ multiplex PCR. The sample consists of approximately 60,000 clones, approximately 84% of them appearing once. Trimming left V 2 bases short and J 8 bases short, with 21 bases between. Germline CDR1 reads SGHTA; CDR2 reads FQGNSA. This CDR3 contains 16 residues. Points from the study as a whole: Among reported predictors of response, early blood T cell clone dynamics with interferon-beta performed best.

This chain joins TRBV7-2 and TRBJ1-2; tentative D call: TRBD1 (5 bases). This sequence was found in a human donor with non-small cell lung cancer whose response to radiotherapy plus ipilimumab could not be evaluated. The input for sequencing was peripheral blood, taken from a patient treated with radiotherapy plus ipilimumab. This chain's CDR3 is CASSLTRSRASGGYTF. The CDR3 DNA is TGTGCCAGCAGCTTAACCCGTTCCAGGGCAAGTGGCGGCTACACCTTC.